This T cell receptor beta chain was identified during a study of blood T cell repertoires in COVID-19 (dated by TCRdb to the early 2020s). Study-wide context: Collaborator samples came from the United States, Italy and Spain and covered acute and convalescent phases of COVID-19. The prospective study material was composed of cDNA or gDNA derived from T cells, B-cell-depleted T cells, or PBMCs. Deeply sampled blood TCRbeta repertoires from subjects exposed to, actively infected with, or recovered from COVID-19 were included in the dataset. A freely available public database, intended as a resource for researchers studying the immune response to SARS-CoV-2, is where the repertoires were released. Where HLA class I and class II types were available, the types were taken from metadata supplied by the sample provider, not from assay-based typing. The samples were drawn from the first 160 participants of the ongoing ImmuneRACE study and from under 1,500 subjects provided by 6 global collaborators. A de-identified subject ID, COVID-19 status, age in years and sex were almost always included in the sample metadata.

The CDR3 has 14 amino acids, counting the end cysteine and phenylalanine. Only the CDR3 DNA stays, 42 bases, in frame from base 1. V is reduced by 1 base and J by 6 bases, leaving a spacing of 13 bases between them. Based on the germline V gene (reference sequence), the CDR1 and CDR2 sequences are LNHNV and YYDKDF. With regard to this clone: It lacks a known antigen. The record has no base qualities; no much larger clone is one base away.

Another Seattle source contributed samples from volunteer blood donors who had recovered from COVID-19. Each collaborating institution followed its own protocols to collect whole blood in K2EDTA tubes. For TCRbeta analysis, collaborators shipped samples as frozen whole blood, isolated PBMCs, or DNA extracted from either of those sample types. TCRbeta CDR3 regions were amplified from genomic DNA using the immunoSEQ Assay, a bias-controlled multiplex PCR. Under the source paper's analysis protocol: The number of nucleated cells in each sample was estimated from the amplification of reference gene primers within the assay. To quantify the absolute abundance of each unique TCRbeta CDR3 rearrangement, sequence reads were collapsed and filtered. For each sample, productive Simpson clonality was calculated by taking the square root of Simpson's diversity index across productive rearrangements. The immuneACCESS repertoire file appears here via TCRdb, limited to in-frame rearrangements. These files lack a portion of the clones; in checked studies, under half of the deficit traces to unresolved V genes, and the cause of the others is not known. That table supplies the V and J calls and clone size; D and trimming were determined from the DNA. The sample records 110,000 to 150,000 clones, approximately 80% of which are singletons. The ten largest clones add up to approximately 3.5% of the sample.

Beyond this particular receptor, the publication reports: The amount of clinical and demographic metadata varied by source and participant and was provided uncurated.

The clonotype originates from a man aged 65 to 85 who had recovered from COVID-19. The V and J segments used are TRBV15 and TRBJ2-7; matching of 5 bases hints at TRBD2 as the D gene. Sequenced input: peripheral blood. At the DNA level, the sequence is TGTGCCACCAGCAGAGGTCCAGGAGGCACCGAGCAGTACTTC. Its translation reads: CATSRGPGGTEQYF.